The present entry profiles one T cell receptor beta chain with its context. The CDR3 extends over 13 amino acids. Per the germline V gene, CDR1 is MNHEY and CDR2 is SMNVEV (reference sequence). The ends were cut back, 5 bases at V and 6 bases at J, with 13 bases in the middle. These data are taken from a study of blood T cell repertoires in COVID-19. Across the study: Sites across the United States, Italy and Spain contributed samples from acute and convalescent COVID-19. From T cells, B-cell-depleted T cells, or PBMCs came the material, which was cDNA or gDNA.

Study processing details: It was from reference gene primer amplification that nucleated cell counts were estimated. Clones were sequenced by immunoSEQ multiplex PCR, and TCRdb holds only the in-frame ones, with some missing. V and J calls and clone size are copied from that table; D and trimming were computed from the DNA. Of 130,000 to 150,000 clones listed, approximately 85% are singletons. Seattle patient enrollment occurred during active infection, with longitudinal follow-up thereafter. This sequence joins TRBV27 and TRBJ1-2; D might be TRBD1 (6 bases). Sequencing used peripheral blood. The sequence was obtained from a woman aged 60-75 years with COVID-19, enrolled during active disease. The CDR3 sequence: CASSPQGFDGYTF. The CDR3 DNA follows: TGTGCCAGCAGTCCACAGGGATTTGATGGCTACACCTTC.